Described below is a single T cell receptor beta chain sequence and its context. The antigen is undetermined. The source of the sample is a study of CD8+CD57+ T cells in acquired aplastic anemia. As for the study in general: An average of approximately 3.2 ug of DNA was obtained from sorted CD4+ and CD8+ cells. Healthy donor CD4+ samples were sequenced to a depth that averaged about 10.8 million reads.

Overall study results and limits: The same twenty-nine CD8+ CDR3 sequences occurred in patients and in controls. Controls and patients did not differ significantly in CD8+ Simpson's diversity.

For CDR3 and TCR beta VDJ profiling, genomic DNA was the template used. Each CDR3 protein gets one entry after TCRdb re-called the reads with MiXCR. Seen here are 68,000 or so distinct CDR3 sequences, approximately 54% observed once, and the top ten hold about 8%. V was clipped by 5 bases and J by 7 bases; unmatched bases: 12. This CDR3 contains 16 residues. Germline V gene sequence: CDR1 MGHDK, CDR2 SYGVNS. This TCR was sampled from a human donor in good health, serving as a control. This sequence joins TRBV25-1 and TRBJ1-5, with 9 bases that match TRBD1. The sequenced sample was sorted CD4+, CD8+, or CD8+CD57+ T cells (not recorded which) from PBMCs. CDR3 region: CASSYTGGVYEQPQHF. In DNA form, the CDR3 reads TGTGCCAGCAGTTACACAGGGGGCGTTTACGAGCAGCCCCAGCATTTT.